Below, one T cell receptor (beta chain) is given with its context. Its target antigen remains unknown. Per-base qualities were not stored, and no clone one base away is much larger. Library construction relied on the immunoSEQ multiplex PCR assay. Genomic DNA from the sorted T-cell subsets was used to amplify rearranged TCR beta chain products, which were then sequenced. On the study's bioinformatics: Shannon entropy and Simpson indices were used to measure the diversity of productive TCR beta rearrangements in each repertoire. Clonal expansion was assessed using the summed frequency of the 100 most abundant productive TCR beta clonotypes among total reads. A self-reactivity index based on amino acid usage at CDR3beta positions 6 and 7 was applied to the TRB repertoires. Repertoire analyses used two-way ANOVA; flow cytometric analyses used Student t or Mann-Whitney tests. What TCRdb holds here is the immuneACCESS table cut down to in-frame rearrangements. Part of the clones is not present; checked against another copy, under half of the missing clones reflect an unresolved V gene, and the others are unexplained. The V and J calls and clone size were taken over from that table, and D and trimming were inferred from the DNA. The sample includes more than 20,000 clones, with 90% to 95% observed a single time. About 0.73% of the sample goes to the ten largest clones.

The data stem from a study of regulatory and conventional T cells in RAG deficiency (TCRdb year 2017). Study-level background: High-throughput TCR beta sequencing was used to compare the diversity and composition of the Treg, conventional CD4+ and CD8+ T cell repertoires of RAG-deficient patients with those of healthy controls. Points the paper makes about the study in general: RAG-deficient patients showed markedly lower Shannon entropy and higher Simpson indices than control T-cell subpopulations. Sorted CD25-high CD127-low cells from Omenn syndrome patients may represent peripherally activated cells rather than bona fide Treg cells. Unique TCR beta sequences from Treg cells were around 100-fold fewer in Omenn syndrome and CID/AS patients than controls, versus 7.5 to 10-fold for other subsets. All patient T-cell subsets had shorter CDR3 lengths; Omenn syndrome patients showed >80% Treg-Tconv repertoire overlap at nucleotide and amino acid level. For some subjects, some T-cell subset analyses were not performed.

Before genomic DNA was extracted, conventional CD4+ T cells were isolated from blood as CD25-low CD127-high cells. Several healthy control donors were used as the comparison group for repertoire analyses. The same sample was also studied in work on regulatory T cells. As the second publication notes: In the multiplex PCR, 52 forward TRBV primers and 13 reverse TRBJ primers were used, and assay-based and computational corrections were applied for amplification bias. Repertoires from patients had restricted unique TRB V-J pairs and skewed V and J gene usage, with the strongest effect in regulatory T cells. Between CD3G-deficient patients and healthy controls, the study compared T-cell receptor beta repertoires in sorted regulatory T cells, conventional CD4+ T cells and CD8+ T cells. Ficoll density separation was used to isolate peripheral blood mononuclear cells. Rearranged TRB loci were amplified from genomic DNA by multiplex PCR within the immunoSEQ assay. An Illumina HiSeq platform was used to sequence the TRB amplicons. Raw sequences were error-filtered and aligned to reference gene sequences by custom algorithms, then analyzed with the immunoSEQ online tools. Frequencies of productive and nonproductive TRB rearrangements were evaluated among both unique and total sequences. Prism software was used to run t tests, Mann-Whitney tests or two-way ANOVA for comparisons between groups.

The origin of this receptor is a human donor in good health. Sequenced input: CD4+ T cells sorted from blood.

The CDR3 is CASSASGSQTQYF. The DNA sequence reads TGTGCCAGCAGTGCCAGCGGGAGTCAGACCCAGTACTTC. Here the chain combines TRBV6-5 and TRBJ2-5; 8 central bases correspond to TRBD2. Per the germline V gene, MNHEY is the CDR1 and SVGAGI is the CDR2. The junction shows trimming of 5 bases on V and 6 bases on J, and the gene matches do not reach 5 bases of it. The CDR3 starts with the cysteine, ends with the phenylalanine, and has 13 residues. Of the read, only the CDR3 DNA is kept; its 39 bases are in frame from base 1.